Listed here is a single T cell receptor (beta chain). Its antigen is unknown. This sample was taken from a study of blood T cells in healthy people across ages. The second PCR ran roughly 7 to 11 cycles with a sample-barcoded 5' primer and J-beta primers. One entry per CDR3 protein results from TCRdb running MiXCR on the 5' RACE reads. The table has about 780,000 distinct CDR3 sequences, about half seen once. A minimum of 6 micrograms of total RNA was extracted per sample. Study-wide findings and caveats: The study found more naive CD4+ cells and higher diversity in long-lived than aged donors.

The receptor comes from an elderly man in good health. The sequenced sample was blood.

The CDR3 protein is CASSQMGLAVVTDTQYF. CDR3 nucleotide sequence: TGTGCCAGCAGCCAAATGGGACTAGCAGTGGTCACAGATACGCAGTATTTT. The chain is built from TRBV3-1 and TRBJ2-3; 9 positions match TRBD2. The trim removed 2 bases at V and 2 bases at J, leaving 8 bases unmatched. The CDR3 totals 17 residues. CDR1 and CDR2 from the germline V gene are LGHDT and YNNKEL (reference sequence).